Each of the 18 T cell receptor beta chains below was sequenced from the same sample in a study of CD8+ T cells in alopecia areata. cDNA serving as the sequencing template came from extracted, reverse transcribed RNA. Profiling relied on immunoSEQ multiplex PCR, and the TCRdb table lists in-frame clones only, not all of them. Among 150,000 or so clones listed, around 47% were seen once. Sequencing was carried out using CD4+ T cells sorted from blood. The receptors were sampled from a human donor with alopecia areata.

The chain couples TRBV5-1 to TRBJ2-1, with 15 positions matching TRBD2. CDR1 SGHRS and CDR2 YFSETQ come from the germline V gene. Losses at the gene ends were 3 bases for V and 0 bases for J; bases not matched to a gene: 4. CDR3 length: 18 residues. CDR3: CASSSGLAGGPSYNEQFF. CDR3 nucleotide sequence: TGCGCCAGCAGCTCAGGACTAGCGGGAGGGCCCTCCTACAATGAGCAGTTCTTC. Together with reference TRBV5-1 and TRBJ2-1, the CDR3 gives the full variable domain: KAGVTQTPRYLIKTRGQQVTLSCSPISGHRSVSWYQQTPGQGLQFLFEYFSETQRNKGNFPGRFSGRQFSNSRSEMNVSTLELGDSALYLCASSSGLAGGPSYNEQFFGPGTRLTVL.

V is TRBV14 and J is TRBJ2-7; D is perhaps TRBD1 or TRBD2 (5 bases each). This CDR3 has 15 amino acids. V gave up 3 bases and J gave up 2 bases, with 14 bases separating them. Germline lookup yields CDR1 SGHDN and CDR2 FVKESK. CDR3: CASSHTGTVAYEQYF. The CDR3 DNA is TGTGCCAGCAGCCACACCGGGACGGTCGCCTACGAGCAGTACTTC.

V and J are TRBV5-1 and TRBJ1-1, with TRBD1 matching over 7 bases. Trimming at V came to 7 bases and at J to 4 bases, leaving 7 bases not matched to a gene. Germline assignment: CDR1 SGHRS and CDR2 YFSETQ. The CDR3 length is 13 residues. The CDR3 protein is CASGRGYGTEAFF. CDR3 nucleotide sequence: TGCGCCAGCGGCAGGGGGTATGGCACTGAAGCTTTCTTT. The full variable domain, with the rest looked up from reference TRBV5-1 and TRBJ1-1, is KAGVTQTPRYLIKTRGQQVTLSCSPISGHRSVSWYQQTPGQGLQFLFEYFSETQRNKGNFPGRFSGRQFSNSRSEMNVSTLELGDSALYLCASGRGYGTEAFFGQGTRLTVV.

Regarding this clone: Distinct nucleotide sequences in the sample also encode this CDR3. The rearrangement joins TRBV4-2 to TRBJ2-5; D is uncertain. V gave up 0 bases and J gave up 5 bases, with 4 bases separating them. The CDR3 runs to 12 residues. CDR1 and CDR2 (germline): LGHNA, YNFKEQ. CDR3 sequence reads: CASSQDLETQYF. The CDR3 DNA sequence: TGTGCCAGCAGCCAAGATCTTGAGACCCAGTACTTC.

This clone was recorded a few times. This chain uses TRBV5-1 with TRBJ2-5, with 9 bases aligning to TRBD1. CDR3 length: 16 amino acids. The V segment lost 3 bases and the J segment 2 bases; nucleotides outside the gene matches: 8. Germline lookup yields CDR1 SGHRS and CDR2 YFSETQ. The CDR3 DNA reads TGCGCCAGCAGCTATGGGACAGGGATACTACAAGAGACCCAGTACTTC. Amino acids: CASSYGTGILQETQYF.

This clone has more than one count but fewer than ten. The rearrangement uses TRBV29-1 and TRBJ2-7; a weak D match, TRBD1 (5 bases). V was shortened by 6 bases and J by 0 bases, with 15 bases between the two germline ends. Germline lookup yields CDR1 SQVTM and CDR2 ANQGSEA. CDR3 size: 14 residues. The CDR3 loop is CSVAARVSSYEQYF. CDR3 coding DNA: TGCAGCGTCGCCGCCAGGGTCAGCTCCTACGAGCAGTACTTC.

The chain employs TRBV5-1 and TRBJ2-5; possibly TRBD1 or TRBD2 for D (6 bases each). With 3 bases removed from V and 5 bases from J, the gap between germline ends came to 14 bases. Germline V gene sequence: CDR1 SGHRS, CDR2 YFSETQ. The CDR3 contains 14 residues. In nucleotides, the CDR3 is TGCGCCAGCAGCTCCCCGGGGGCAGGGGAGACCCAGTACTTC. It translates to CASSSPGAGETQYF.

The table lists this clone with a few counts. This sequence joins TRBV28 and TRBJ2-3; 7 bases match TRBD2. The germline gives CDR1 MDHEN, CDR2 SYDVKM. Germline trimming cut 6 bases from V and 2 bases from J; bases unmatched to any gene: 5. This CDR3 contains 14 residues. This chain's CDR3 is CASRDLAVTDTQYF. CDR3 coding DNA: TGTGCCAGCAGGGACCTAGCGGTCACAGATACGCAGTATTTT.

Worth noting for this clone: This sample also contains other DNA sequences that code for the same CDR3. The V gene is TRBV29-1, the J gene TRBJ2-7; D gene unclear. This CDR3 has 11 residues. Per the germline V gene, CDR1 is SQVTM and CDR2 is ANQGSEA. The ends were cut back, 4 bases at V and 2 bases at J, with 6 bases in the middle. DNA of the CDR3: TGCAGCGTTGGACGGACCTACGAGCAGTACTTC. It translates to CSVGRTYEQYF.

V gene TRBV7-8 combines with J gene TRBJ2-5, with 9 bases matching TRBD1. Germline loops: CDR1 SGHVS, CDR2 FQNEAQ. Trimming at V came to 6 bases and at J to 2 bases, leaving 7 bases not matched to a gene. There are 15 residues in the CDR3. The CDR3 loop reads CASRRTGDRQETQYF. The CDR3 bases are TGTGCCAGCAGACGGACAGGGGACAGGCAAGAGACCCAGTACTTC.

The chain joins TRBV27 to TRBJ1-1, with a tentative D call TRBD1 (5 bases). Trimming removed 10 bases from V and 3 bases from J, with 9 bases in between. The CDR3 loop spans 11 amino acids. The V gene's germline CDR1 is MNHEY and CDR2 SMNVEV (reference sequence). CDR3 DNA sequence: TGTGCCACCGCAGGGTACACTGAAGCTTTCTTT. Translation: CATAGYTEAFF.

A note on this clone: The sample contains more than one DNA sequence encoding this CDR3. For the CDR3, the DNA is TGCAGCGTCGGGGGAAGCAATCAGCCCCAGCATTTT. This encodes CSVGGSNQPQHF. The chain couples TRBV29-1 to TRBJ1-5, with D possibly TRBD1 on 5 matching bases. This CDR3 spans 12 amino acids. The germline V and J ends were trimmed by 6 bases and 1 base, with 7 bases remaining between them. Germline loops: CDR1 SQVTM, CDR2 ANQGSEA.

The gene calls are TRBV5-1 and TRBJ2-7; possibly TRBD1 for D (5 bases). The CDR3 consists of 13 residues. Trimming took 3 bases from V and 2 from J, leaving 9 bases between them. The V gene's germline CDR1 is SGHRS and CDR2 YFSETQ. DNA for the CDR3: TGCGCCAGCAGCTCCAGGGCTACCTACGAGCAGTACTTC. Amino acids: CASSSRATYEQYF.

The CDR3 sequence is CAIMGALNTGELFF. The DNA for the CDR3 is TGTGCCATCATGGGGGCTTTAAACACCGGGGAGCTGTTTTTT. This rearrangement joins TRBV10-3 to TRBJ2-2, with a tentative D call TRBD1 (6 bases). The CDR3 sequence is 14 residues long. Trimming cost V 7 bases and J 2 bases, with 11 bases left between them. Germline V gene sequence: CDR1 ENHRY, CDR2 SYGVKD.

The chain is built from TRBV29-1 and TRBJ2-1, with TRBD1 as a possible D gene (5 bases). Trimming removed 1 base from V and 0 bases from J, with 7 bases in between. The CDR3 spans 14 residues. Germline V lookup: CDR1 SQVTM, CDR2 ANQGSEA. Here the CDR3 reads CSVEGTGSYNEQFF. CDR3 nucleotide sequence: TGCAGCGTTGAAGGAACAGGCTCCTACAATGAGCAGTTCTTC.

V gene TRBV2 combines with J gene TRBJ1-5; tentative D call: TRBD1 (6 bases). Germline V gene data show CDR1 as SNHLY and CDR2 as FYNNEI. Trimming took 3 bases from V and 7 from J, leaving 16 bases between them. This CDR3 has 15 residues. The CDR3 region is CASSDRGGGGQPQHF. In DNA, the CDR3 is TGTGCCAGCAGTGATCGAGGGGGTGGCGGCCAGCCCCAGCATTTT.

The chain couples TRBV29-1 to TRBJ2-1; D possibly corresponds to TRBD2 (7 bases). CDR3 length: 17 residues. Germline assignment: CDR1 SQVTM and CDR2 ANQGSEA. The ends were cut back, 6 bases at V and 0 bases at J, with 21 bases in the middle. CDR3: CSVPLGRGGGSYNEQFF. The CDR3 coding sequence is TGCAGCGTCCCCTTGGGCCGAGGGGGGGGCTCCTACAATGAGCAGTTCTTC.

This clone was detected a few times. The CDR3 coding sequence is TGCAGCGTTGAAACCGGGTACGGCTATGGCTACACCTTC. It yields the protein CSVETGYGYGYTF. The chain is built from TRBV29-1 and TRBJ1-2, with no clear D. The germline V gene has CDR1 SQVTM and CDR2 ANQGSEA. The CDR3 extends over 13 amino acids. V lost 2 bases to trimming and J lost 4 bases, with 11 bases between them.